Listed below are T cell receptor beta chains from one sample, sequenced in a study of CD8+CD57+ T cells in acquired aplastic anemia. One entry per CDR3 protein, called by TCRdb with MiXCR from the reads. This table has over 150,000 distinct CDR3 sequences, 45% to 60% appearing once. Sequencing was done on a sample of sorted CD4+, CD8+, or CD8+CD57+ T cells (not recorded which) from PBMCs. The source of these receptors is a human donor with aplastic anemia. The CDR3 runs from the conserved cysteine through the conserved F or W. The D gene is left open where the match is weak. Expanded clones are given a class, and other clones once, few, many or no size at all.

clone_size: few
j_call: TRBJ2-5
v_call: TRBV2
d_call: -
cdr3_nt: TGTGCCAGCAGTGCCCGGACGGGTGGAGAGACCCAGTACTTC
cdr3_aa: CASSARTGGETQYF

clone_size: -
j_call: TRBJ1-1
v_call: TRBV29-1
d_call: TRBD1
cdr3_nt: TGCAGCGCTGACAGGGCCTGGGGTATGAACACTGAAGATTTCTTT
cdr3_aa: CSADRAWGMNTEDFF

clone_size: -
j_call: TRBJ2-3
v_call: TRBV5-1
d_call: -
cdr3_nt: TGCGCCAGCAGCTTGTTCAGTGTGGGGGGCGGCCCAGATACGCAGTATTTT
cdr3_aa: CASSLFSVGGGPDTQYF

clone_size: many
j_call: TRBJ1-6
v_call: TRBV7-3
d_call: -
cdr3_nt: TGTGCCAGCAGCTTAACAGGGTCGGCTAATTCACCCCACCACTTT
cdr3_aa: CASSLTGSANSPHHF

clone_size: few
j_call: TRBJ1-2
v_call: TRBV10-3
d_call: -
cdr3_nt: TGTGCCATCAGTGAGTCCGGCTCGTATCGGGTTAACTATGGCTACACCTTC
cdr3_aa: CAISESGSYRVNYGYTF

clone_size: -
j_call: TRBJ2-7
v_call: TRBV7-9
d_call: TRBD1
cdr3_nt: TGTGCCAGCAGCCCCGCAGGGGGATGCTACGAGCAGTACTTC
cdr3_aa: CASSPAGGCYEQYF

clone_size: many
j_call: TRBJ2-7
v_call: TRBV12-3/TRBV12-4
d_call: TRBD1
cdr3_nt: TGTGCCAGCACCAATAGCCTGGGACAGGGGCCCTACGAGCAGTACTTC
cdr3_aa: CASTNSLGQGPYEQYF

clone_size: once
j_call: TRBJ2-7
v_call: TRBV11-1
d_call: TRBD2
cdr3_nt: TGTGCCAGCAGCTTGATAAAGGGACTAACCTTGTACGAGCAGTACTTC
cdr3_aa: CASSLIKGLTLYEQYF

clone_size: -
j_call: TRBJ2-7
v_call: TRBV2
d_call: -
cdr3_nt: TGTGCCAGCAGTGAAGCGGGCAGCGCTAGCTCCTACGAGCAGTACTTC
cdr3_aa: CASSEAGSASSYEQYF

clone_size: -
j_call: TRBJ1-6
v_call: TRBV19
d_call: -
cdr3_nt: TGTGCCAGTAGTATAGGGATATGGTCACCCCTCCACTTT
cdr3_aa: CASSIGIWSPLHF

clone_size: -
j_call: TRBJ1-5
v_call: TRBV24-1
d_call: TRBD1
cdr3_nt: TGTGCCACCAGCCAGGGGGGGTTTCAGCCCCAGCATTTT
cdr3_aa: CATSQGGFQPQHF

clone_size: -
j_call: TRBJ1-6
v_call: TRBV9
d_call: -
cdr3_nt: TGTGCCAGCACCCTCGCGGCATATAATCCACCCCTCCACTTT
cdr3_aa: CASTLAAYNPPLHF

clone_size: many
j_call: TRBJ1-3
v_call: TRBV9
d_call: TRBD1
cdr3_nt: TGTGCCAGCAGCGAGAGACAGGGGGCATTTGGAAACACCATATATTTT
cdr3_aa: CASSERQGAFGNTIYF

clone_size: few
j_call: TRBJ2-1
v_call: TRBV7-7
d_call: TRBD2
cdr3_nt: TGTGCCAGCAGCCACGGGAGGCGGGAGCACAATGAGCAGTTCTTC
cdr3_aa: CASSHGRREHNEQFF

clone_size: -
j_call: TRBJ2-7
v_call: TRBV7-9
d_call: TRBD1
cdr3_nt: TGTGCCAGCAGCTTCCCGGGACAGGGGTACGAGCAGTACTTC
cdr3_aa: CASSFPGQGYEQYF

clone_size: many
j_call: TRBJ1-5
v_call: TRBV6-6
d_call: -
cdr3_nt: TGTGCCAGCAGTTACGGAAGGGGTCAGCCCCAGCATTTT
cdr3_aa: CASSYGRGQPQHF

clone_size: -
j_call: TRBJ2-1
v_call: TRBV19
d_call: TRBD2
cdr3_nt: TGTGCCAGTGAGGTAGGGCTAGCGGGAGGAAATGAGCAGTTCTTC
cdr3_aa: CASEVGLAGGNEQFF

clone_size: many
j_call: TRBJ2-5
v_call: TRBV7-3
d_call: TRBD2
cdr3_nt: TGTGCCAGCAGCGCCCAAGCGGGGGGTAGTTCAGAGACCCAGTACTTC
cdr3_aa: CASSAQAGGSSETQYF

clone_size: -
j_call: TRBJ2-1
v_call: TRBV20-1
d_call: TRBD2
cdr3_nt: TGCAGTGCCAGGACTAGCGGGAGCTCAGATGAGCAGTTCTTC
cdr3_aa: CSARTSGSSDEQFF

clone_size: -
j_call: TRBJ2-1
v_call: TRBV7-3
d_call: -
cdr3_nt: TGTGCCAGCAGCCAGTCTAGGGACAATGAGCAGTTCTTC
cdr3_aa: CASSQSRDNEQFF

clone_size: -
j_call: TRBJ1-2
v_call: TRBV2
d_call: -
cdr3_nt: TGTGCCAGCAGTGTCACAGCTGCCGGTAAATATGGCTACACCTTC
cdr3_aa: CASSVTAAGKYGYTF

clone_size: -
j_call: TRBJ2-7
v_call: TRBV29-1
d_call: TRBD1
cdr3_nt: TGCAGCTTGCAGGGACAGACCTACGAGCAGTACTTC
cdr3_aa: CSLQGQTYEQYF

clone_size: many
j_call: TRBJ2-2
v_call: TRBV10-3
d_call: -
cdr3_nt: TGTGCCATCAGTGAAGGGTCCGGGGAGCTGTTTTTT
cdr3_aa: CAISEGSGELFF

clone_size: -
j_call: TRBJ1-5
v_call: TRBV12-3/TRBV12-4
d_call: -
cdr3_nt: TGTGCCAGCAGTAACAGGTTCGGCAATCAGCCCCAGCATTTT
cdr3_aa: CASSNRFGNQPQHF

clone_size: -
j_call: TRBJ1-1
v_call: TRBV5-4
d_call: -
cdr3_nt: TGTGCCAGCAGCTTGGCGTCACCTTTGGAGAACACTGAAGCTTTCTTT
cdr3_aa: CASSLASPLENTEAFF

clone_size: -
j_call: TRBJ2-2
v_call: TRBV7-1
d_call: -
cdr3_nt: TGTGCCAGCAGCTCCTACACGAACACCGGGGAGCTGTTTTTT
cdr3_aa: CASSSYTNTGELFF

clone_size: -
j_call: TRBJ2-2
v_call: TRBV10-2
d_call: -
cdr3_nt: TGCGCCAGCAGTGAGGGCGGGGAGCTGTTTTTT
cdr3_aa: CASSEGGELFF

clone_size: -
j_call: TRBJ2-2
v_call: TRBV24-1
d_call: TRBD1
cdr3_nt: TGTGCCACCAGTGATTTACAGGGGGACACCGGGGAGCTGTTTTTT
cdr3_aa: CATSDLQGDTGELFF

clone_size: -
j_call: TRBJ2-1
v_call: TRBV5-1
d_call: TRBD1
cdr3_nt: TGCGCCAGCAACCTTCTCCCGGGACAGGGTGGCGTGTTCTTC
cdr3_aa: CASNLLPGQGGVFF

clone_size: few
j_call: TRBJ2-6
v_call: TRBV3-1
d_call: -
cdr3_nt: TGTGCCAGCAGCCCGCTGGGGGGATCCGGGGCCAACGTCCTGACTTTC
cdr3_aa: CASSPLGGSGANVLTF

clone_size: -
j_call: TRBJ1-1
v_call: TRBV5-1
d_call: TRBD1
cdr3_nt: TGCGCCAGCAGCTTGGAAGGGGGCCCCATGAACACTGAAGCTTTCTTT
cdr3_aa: CASSLEGGPMNTEAFF

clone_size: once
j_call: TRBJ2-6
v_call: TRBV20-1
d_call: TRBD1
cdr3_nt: TGCAGTGCTGATTTTGCGTCAGGGACAGGGCTCTCTGGGGCCAACGTCCTGACTTTC
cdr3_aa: CSADFASGTGLSGANVLTF

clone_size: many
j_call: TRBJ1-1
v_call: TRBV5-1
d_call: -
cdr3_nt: TGCGCCAGCAGCTTGGAGACGAACACTGAAGCTTTCTTT
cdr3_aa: CASSLETNTEAFF

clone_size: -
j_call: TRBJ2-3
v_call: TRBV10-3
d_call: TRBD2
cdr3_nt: TGTGCCATCAGTGGAGGGACTAGCGGGGTCAGGACAGATACGCAGTATTTT
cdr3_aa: CAISGGTSGVRTDTQYF

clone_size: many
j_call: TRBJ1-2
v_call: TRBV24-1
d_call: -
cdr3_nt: TGTGCCCTCCCGGGCGGGGGTCACTATGGCTACACCTTC
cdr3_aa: CALPGGGHYGYTF

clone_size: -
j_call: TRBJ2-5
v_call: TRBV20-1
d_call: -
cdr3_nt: TGCAGTGCTAGAGGGGAAGAGACCCAGTACTTC
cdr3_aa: CSARGEETQYF

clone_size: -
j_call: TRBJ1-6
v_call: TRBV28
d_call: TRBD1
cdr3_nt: TGTGCCAGGACGGAAGGGGGCTTCAATTCACCCCTCCACTTT
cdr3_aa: CARTEGGFNSPLHF

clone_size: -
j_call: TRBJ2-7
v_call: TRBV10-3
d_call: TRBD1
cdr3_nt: TGTGCCATCAGTGAGTCTTCTTCCTCAGGGGGCGCCTACGAGCAGTACTTC
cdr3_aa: CAISESSSSGGAYEQYF

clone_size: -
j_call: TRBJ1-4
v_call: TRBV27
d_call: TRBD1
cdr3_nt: TGTGCCACCCGAGGGACAGGGGGCTTCGAAAAACTGTTTTTT
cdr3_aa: CATRGTGGFEKLFF

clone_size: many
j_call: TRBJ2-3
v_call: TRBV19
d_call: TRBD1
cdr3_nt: TGTGCCAGTAGTATAGAAGGACAGGGGGCAGATACGCAGTATTTT
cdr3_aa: CASSIEGQGADTQYF

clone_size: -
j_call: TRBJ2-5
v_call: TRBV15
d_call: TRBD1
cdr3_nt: TGTGCCACCAGCAGACAGGGGGCGTCGGGAGAGACCCAGTACTTC
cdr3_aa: CATSRQGASGETQYF

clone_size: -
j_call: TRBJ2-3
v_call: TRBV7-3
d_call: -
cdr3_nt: TGTGCCAGCAGCTCCCCGGCGACAGATACGCAGTATTTT
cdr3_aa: CASSSPATDTQYF

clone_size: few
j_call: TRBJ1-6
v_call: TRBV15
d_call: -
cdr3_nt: TGTGCCACCAGGCGGACCAGGGCCCTGAGGGAACCCCTCCACTTT
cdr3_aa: CATRRTRALREPLHF

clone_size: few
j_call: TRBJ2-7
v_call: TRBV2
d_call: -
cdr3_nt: TGTGCCAGCAGTGTGAGGGCATCCGAGCAGTACTTC
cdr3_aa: CASSVRASEQYF

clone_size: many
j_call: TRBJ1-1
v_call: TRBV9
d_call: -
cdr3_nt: TGTGCCAGCAGCGTAGGAGGGGTAGGGAACACTGAAGCTTTCTTT
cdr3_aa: CASSVGGVGNTEAFF

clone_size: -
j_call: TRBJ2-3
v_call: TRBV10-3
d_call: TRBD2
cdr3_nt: TGTGCCATCGCAGAGCGGGAGATGGATACGCAGTATTTT
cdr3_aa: CAIAEREMDTQYF

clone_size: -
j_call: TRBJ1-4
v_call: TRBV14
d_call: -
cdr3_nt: TGTGCCAGCAGTGTATGGACTAATGAAAAACTGTTTTTT
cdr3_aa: CASSVWTNEKLFF

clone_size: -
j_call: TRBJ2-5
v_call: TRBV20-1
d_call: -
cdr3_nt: TGCAGTGCTAGAGACCCCCGGGACTCCAAAGAGACCCAGTACTTC
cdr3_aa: CSARDPRDSKETQYF

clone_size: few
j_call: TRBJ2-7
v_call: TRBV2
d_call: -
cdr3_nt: TGTGCCAGCAGTGAACAGGTTGTCTACGAGCAGTACTTC
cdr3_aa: CASSEQVVYEQYF

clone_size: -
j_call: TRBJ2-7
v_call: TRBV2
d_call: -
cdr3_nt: TGTGCCAGCAGCACAGGGACATCCTTCTACGAGCAGTACTTC
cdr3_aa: CASSTGTSFYEQYF

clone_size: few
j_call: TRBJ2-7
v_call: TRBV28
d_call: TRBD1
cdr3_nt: TGTGCCAGCAGTTTAGCGGGGACAGGAGGCCACGAGCAGTACTTC
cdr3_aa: CASSLAGTGGHEQYF

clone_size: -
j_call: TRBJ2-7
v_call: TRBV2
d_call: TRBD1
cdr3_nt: TGTGCCAGCGGTGAACAGGGGGGCACCTACGAGAAGTACTTC
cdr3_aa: CASGEQGGTYEKYF

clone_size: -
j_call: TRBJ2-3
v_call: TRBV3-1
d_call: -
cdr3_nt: TGTGCCAGCAGCCAAGATCAGCGATACCTCACAGATACGCAGTATTTT
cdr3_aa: CASSQDQRYLTDTQYF

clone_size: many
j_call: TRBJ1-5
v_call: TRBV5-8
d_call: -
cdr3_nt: TGTGCCAGCAGCCCCGGGGTGGTCTATCAGCCCCAGCATTTT
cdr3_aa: CASSPGVVYQPQHF

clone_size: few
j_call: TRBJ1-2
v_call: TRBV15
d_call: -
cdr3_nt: TGTGCCACCAGGGAGGATACTAACTATGGCTACACCTTC
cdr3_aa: CATREDTNYGYTF

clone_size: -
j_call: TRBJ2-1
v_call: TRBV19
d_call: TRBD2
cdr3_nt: TGTGCCAGTAGTACGGAACTAGCGGGGTACAATGAGCAGTTCTTC
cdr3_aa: CASSTELAGYNEQFF

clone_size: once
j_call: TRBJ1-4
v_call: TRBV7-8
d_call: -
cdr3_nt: TGTGCCAGCAGCGTCAGGGAGGATGAAAAACTGTTTTTT
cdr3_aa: CASSVREDEKLFF

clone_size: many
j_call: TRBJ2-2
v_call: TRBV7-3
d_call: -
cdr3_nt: TGTGCCAGCAGCCCATCGGCCACCGGGGAGCTGTTTTTT
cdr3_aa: CASSPSATGELFF

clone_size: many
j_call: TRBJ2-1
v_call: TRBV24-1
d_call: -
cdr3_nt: TGTGCCACAGGACCCTCGGGGCCGATCATGAAACACAATGAGCAGTTCTTC
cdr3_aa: CATGPSGPIMKHNEQFF

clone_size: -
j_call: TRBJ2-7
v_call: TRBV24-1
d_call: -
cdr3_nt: TGTGCCACCAGTGAAGGGGCTTTGAGCTCCTACGAGCAGTACTTC
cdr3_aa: CATSEGALSSYEQYF